The entry below describes one T cell receptor beta chain. The source of the sample is a study of OX40 agonist ivuxolimab in advanced cancers. This CDR3 region has 11 residues. V gave up 3 bases and J gave up 3 bases, with 3 bases separating them. In germline, CDR1 is SEHNR, CDR2 FQNEAQ (reference sequence). It was autoimmune disease history or systemic immunosuppression that excluded patients. TCRdb's copy holds only in-frame clones and misses some; the assay was immunoSEQ multiplex PCR. The repertoire has about 26,000 clones, about 87% of them found once; the top ten carry just under 20%. The sequenced sample was CD4+ or CD8+ T cells sorted from blood, obtained in a trial of the OX40 agonist ivuxolimab. This chain links TRBV7-9 with TRBJ2-7; D is undetermined. This TCR came from an adult with an advanced solid tumor such as melanoma, head and neck, liver or kidney cancer. The chain's CDR3 is CASSFNYEQYF. DNA of the CDR3: TGTGCCAGCAGCTTTAACTACGAGCAGTACTTC.